This TCR beta chain comes out of a study of blood T cell repertoires in COVID-19. Background on the study: Donors in the United States, Italy and Spain gave samples during acute or convalescent COVID-19. The analysed material was cDNA or gDNA that came from T cells, B-cell-depleted T cells, or PBMCs.

Per the study methods: Amplification with reference gene primers provided the estimates of nucleated cell counts. Measured with immunoSEQ multiplex PCR; TCRdb has only the in-frame clones, and not every one. That table gives V, J and clone size, and the DNA gave D and trimming. The sample carries about 220,000 clones, around 86% recorded once. The J segment lost 5 bases and the V segment lost 2 bases, leaving 4 bases of the junction unmatched. Germline values: CDR1 KGHDR, CDR2 SFDVKD. The CDR3 runs to 15 residues. The chain is built from TRBV24-1 and TRBJ1-5; 8 bases line up with TRBD1. Sample: peripheral blood. This TCR derives from a human donor in a cohort sampled during active COVID-19. The CDR3 DNA reads TGTGCCACCAGTGATTCATCAGGGGGCCATCAGCCCCAGCATTTT. Translation: CATSDSSGGHQPQHF.